What follows are 15 T cell receptor beta chains derived from one specimen sequenced in a study of patients and donors after allogeneic stem cell transplantation (dated by TCRdb to the early 2020s). The protocol used for the library was RT-PCR. The sequencer was a NextSeq 550. TCRdb reran the public reads through fastp at Q25 and MiXCR, keeping productive beta chains. Every distinct CDR3 protein forms one entry, paired with its most common genes and DNA. The sample table holds about 150,000 distinct CDR3 sequences, of which 30% to 45% were seen once. The ten largest clones capture 50% of the sample. The sequenced sample consisted of blood, either unsorted or a sorted T cell fraction (not recorded which). The source of these receptors is a human donor who was either an allogeneic HSCT recipient or a stem cell or donor lymphocyte infusion donor (not recorded which). It is not recorded whose cells these are; they may come from a transplant donor.

This clonotype showed up just a few times. J is TRBJ1-2 and V is TRBV12-3 or TRBV12-4, with 7 nucleotides matching TRBD1. The CDR3 covers 13 residues. Trimming removed 5 bases from V and 6 bases from J; junction bases left unmatched: 6. The CDR3 coding sequence is TGTGCCAGCAGTATAGGACAGGCAGATGGCTACACCTTC. It yields the protein CASSIGQADGYTF.

The V gene is TRBV28, the J gene TRBJ1-5, with D possibly being TRBD1 (5 bases). The CDR3 has 13 amino acids. Germline V gene lookup returns CDR1 MDHEN and CDR2 SYDVKM. Trimming shortened V by 10 bases and J by 11 bases, and 21 bases separated the two germline ends. DNA for the CDR3: TGTGCCACCGGGGGTTTCGGCTCGGTTTCCCAGCATTTT. The encoded protein is CATGGFGSVSQHF.

This clonotype was recorded a few times. The chain carries TRBV10-3 and TRBJ1-5; D uncertain. This CDR3 contains 13 residues. Germline CDR1 is ENHRY and CDR2 is SYGVKD. Trimming took 6 bases from V and 0 from J, leaving 6 bases between them. CDR3 protein: CAIRHFSNQPQHF. The CDR3 DNA is TGTGCCATCAGACACTTTAGCAATCAGCCCCAGCATTTT.

This clonotype has only a few counts. This chain connects TRBV4-3 to TRBJ1-6; D is undetermined. V was clipped by 0 bases and J by 4 bases, with 16 bases between them. The CDR3 length is 18 residues. The V gene's germline CDR1 is LGHNA and CDR2 YSLEER. The CDR3 loop is CASSQDRSGNQYNSPLHF. CDR3 nucleotides: TGCGCCAGCAGCCAAGATAGGTCGGGGAATCAGTATAATTCACCCCTCCACTTT.

The rearrangement uses TRBV7-3 and TRBJ1-5; D call uncertain. Trimming removed 7 bases at V and 5 bases at J, with 0 bases between. Germline CDR1 reads SGHTA; CDR2 reads FQGTGA. The CDR3 spans 9 residues. The CDR3: CASNQPQHF. The DNA of the CDR3 is TGTGCCAGCAATCAGCCCCAGCATTTT.

The chain carries TRBV4-2 and TRBJ2-1; TRBD1 might be the D (5 bases). The CDR3 covers 14 residues. Germline values: CDR1 LGHNA, CDR2 YNFKEQ. With 1 base removed from V and 16 bases from J, the gap between germline ends came to 20 bases. The CDR3 nucleotides are TGTGCCAGCAGCCAAGCCAGCAGGGCAGAAAACAAATTCTTC. Translation gives CASSQASRAENKFF.

The chain employs TRBV20-1 and TRBJ1-2; D gene unclear. V lost 2 bases and J 5 bases, leaving 12 bases between the germline ends. The CDR3 covers 13 residues. Germline CDR1 and CDR2: DFQATT and SNEGSKA (reference sequence). The CDR3 sequence: CSARTRRTYGYTF. The CDR3 nucleotides are TGCAGTGCTAGAACCCGACGGACTTATGGCTACACCTTC.

This rearrangement joins TRBV4-1 to TRBJ1-3, with a possible D match to TRBD1 (5 bases). Germline-derived CDR1 and CDR2 are MGHRA and YSYEKL. The CDR3 has 16 residues. V lost 5 bases and J 0 bases, leaving 14 bases between the germline ends. CDR3 bases: TGCGCCAGCAGCTCTCCGGGACGGGACTCTGGAAACACCATATATTTT. This sequence encodes CASSSPGRDSGNTIYF.

V usage is TRBV12-3 or TRBV12-4 and J usage is TRBJ2-4; D possibly corresponds to TRBD2 (5 bases). This CDR3 spans 12 amino acids. The V end was cut by 3 bases, the J end by 12 bases, with 12 bases between. CDR3: CASSFTGEGQYF. The CDR3 DNA is TGTGCCAGCAGTTTTACTGGAGAGGGTCAGTACTTC.

This clonotype was seen a few times. The chain combines TRBV5-1 with TRBJ1-1; possibly TRBD1 for D (6 bases). The V end lost 0 bases, the J end lost 3 bases, and 9 bases lay between the germline ends. This CDR3 contains 14 residues. The germline gives CDR1 SGHRS, CDR2 YFSETQ. CDR3 sequence reads: CASSLEGGDTEAFF. CDR3 sequence (DNA): TGCGCCAGCAGCTTGGAGGGGGGCGACACTGAAGCTTTCTTT.

This chain joins TRBV27 and TRBJ2-3; the D is unclear. The germline gives CDR1 MNHEY, CDR2 SMNVEV (reference sequence). V lost 3 bases, J lost 5 bases, and 9 bases lay in between. The CDR3 is 13 amino acids. CDR3 DNA: TGTGCCAGCAGTTTGTCTAGAAGAGATACGCAGTATTTT. This gives the protein CASSLSRRDTQYF.

This clonotype was counted only a few times. V usage is TRBV20-1 and J usage is TRBJ1-5; D gene ambiguous. Deletions cut 2 bases from V and 3 bases from J, with 11 bases between. This CDR3 region has 14 residues. Germline-derived CDR1 and CDR2 are DFQATT and SNEGSKA (reference sequence). The CDR3 DNA reads as TGCAGTGCTAGATATGGGAAAACCAATCAGCCCCAGCATTTT. Protein product: CSARYGKTNQPQHF.

The gene calls are TRBV12-3 or TRBV12-4 and TRBJ1-2; TRBD1 might be the D (5 bases). Deletions cut 6 bases from V and 6 bases from J, with 8 bases between. There are 11 residues in the CDR3. CDR3 sequence reads: CASSRGDGYTF. The CDR3 nucleotides read TGTGCCAGCAGCCGGGGGGATGGCTACACCTTC.

The sample holds many counts of this clonotype. V usage is TRBV29-1 and J usage is TRBJ1-4; perhaps TRBD1 as D (5 bases). CDR1 is SQVTM and CDR2 is ANQGSEA in the germline V gene. V lost 7 bases and J 0 bases, leaving 15 bases between the germline ends. The CDR3 length is 15 residues. CDR3 protein: CSGKTAGSTNEKLFF. The CDR3 nucleotides read TGCAGCGGGAAGACAGCTGGGTCAACTAATGAAAAACTGTTTTTT. Variable domain in full (rest from reference TRBV29-1 and TRBJ1-4): SAVISQKPSRDICQRGTSLTIQCQVDSQVTMMFWYRQQPGQSLTLIATANQGSEATYESGFVIDKFPISRPNLTFSTLTVSNMSPEDSSIYLCSGKTAGSTNEKLFFGSGTQLSVL.

The CDR3 sequence is CASRGTGGYEQYF. CDR3 nucleotides: TGTGCCAGCAGGGGGACGGGGGGGTACGAGCAGTACTTC. The V call is TRBV28, the J call TRBJ2-7; TRBD2 matches 8 bases. The junction had 5 bases not matched to a gene; V was cut back by 6 bases and J by 4 bases. Germline CDR1 and CDR2: MDHEN and SYDVKM. This CDR3 contains 13 residues.